This T cell receptor beta chain was recovered during a study of beta chain features in type 1 diabetes. Reverse transcribing all isolated RNA meant expressed TCRB transcripts were sequenced. The repertoire was sequenced with immunoSEQ multiplex PCR; TCRdb's copy has only in-frame clones and lacks some. The repertoire includes approximately 38,000 clones, roughly 49% of them detected once, and approximately 0.67% sits in the top ten. Cells sorted by CD45RO/CCR7/CD25/CD127/CD95/CD27 comprised CD4+ naive, central memory, regulatory and stem cell-like memory cells. This clone was detected a few times. Deletions cut 1 base from V and 14 bases from J, with 12 bases between. The CDR3 loop spans 12 amino acids. Germline V lookup: CDR1 SGHKS, CDR2 YYEKEE (reference sequence).

This rearrangement joins TRBV5-5 to TRBJ1-4; TRBD1 might be the D (5 bases). Sequencing was carried out using central memory CD4+ T cells from blood. The clonotype comes from a woman younger than 30 in good health. CDR3 region: CASSLNQGGLFF. The CDR3 nucleotides read TGTGCCAGCAGCTTGAACCAGGGAGGTCTGTTTTTT.